What follows describes a single T cell receptor beta chain. The germline CDR1 and CDR2 sequences are KGHSH and LQKENI. The CDR3 consists of 12 residues. Trimming stripped 3 bases from V and 10 bases from J, with 13 bases between. Participants reported their clinical history, and cohort assignment relied on those reports. Sequencing used immunoSEQ multiplex PCR; TCRdb keeps in-frame clones, though not all of them. The sample consists of roughly 380,000 clones, 70% to 90% of them appearing once. These data come from a study of blood T cell repertoires in COVID-19. Source material: PBMCs or T cells enriched from blood (not recorded which). This chain links TRBV18 with TRBJ2-7; D might be TRBD2 (6 bases). This TCR was recovered from a man younger than 40 who had recovered from COVID-19. The DNA of the CDR3 is TGTGCCAGCTCACCTTACGGGGGTGAACAGTACTTC. Amino acid sequence: CASSPYGGEQYF.